A single sample gave rise to the 6 T cell receptor beta chains below, sequenced in a study of blood T cell repertoires in COVID-19. Assay used: immunoSEQ multiplex PCR; TCRdb lists only in-frame clones, some missing. The sample yields approximately 130,000 clones, around 63% seen once. The sequencing input was peripheral blood. These receptors came from a woman between 65 and 79 years old with acute or convalescent COVID-19.

The chain combines TRBV7-6 with TRBJ1-2; D unclear. The germline gives CDR1 SGHVS, CDR2 FNYEAQ. The CDR3 runs to 13 residues. The germline V and J ends were trimmed by 5 bases and 7 bases, with 14 bases remaining between them. CDR3 sequence (DNA): TGTGCCAGCAGCAGCGGGCTGTCGCGTGGCTACACCTTC. Its translation is CASSSGLSRGYTF.

The chain uses TRBV5-1 and TRBJ1-2; 9 bases agree with TRBD1. The CDR3 sequence is 15 residues long. From germline, CDR1 is SGHRS and CDR2 YFSETQ. The V and J ends lost 0 bases and 8 bases, in that order; junction bases with no gene match: 8. CDR3 nucleotides: TGCGCCAGCAGCTTGGAACAGGGGGCGTCTAAAGGCTACACCTTC. The encoded protein is CASSLEQGASKGYTF.

The chain has TRBV30 and TRBJ1-5, with D maybe TRBD1 (6 bases). The germline gives CDR1 GTSNPN, CDR2 SVGIG (reference sequence). The CDR3 extends over 13 amino acids. The V gene lost 2 bases and the J gene lost 4 bases, with 9 bases spanning the gap. CDR3 residues: CAWSIQGNQPQHF. In nucleotides, the CDR3 is TGTGCCTGGAGTATACAGGGAAATCAGCCCCAGCATTTT.

In this sample, this clone turned up once. The chain has TRBV5-1 and TRBJ2-5; 14 positions match TRBD2. Germline-derived CDR1 and CDR2 are SGHRS and YFSETQ. CDR3 length equals 16 residues. V lost 3 bases to trimming and J lost 5 bases; unmatched junction nucleotides: 6. The CDR3 loop is CASSSGLAGGLETQYF. DNA of the CDR3: TGCGCCAGCAGCTCCGGACTAGCGGGGGGTCTGGAGACCCAGTACTTC.

The sample holds many counts of this clone. This chain links TRBV3-1 (or the pseudogene TRBV3-2) with TRBJ2-1, with 13 bases identical to TRBD2. The CDR3 spans 17 residues. V gave up 1 base and J gave up 0 bases; unmatched junction bases: 0. CDR1 is LGHDT and CDR2 is YNNKEL in the germline V gene (reference sequence). CDR3 region: CASSQGTSGSSYNEQFF. The CDR3 bases are TGTGCCAGCAGCCAAGGGACTAGCGGGAGCTCCTACAATGAGCAGTTCTTC.

The V call is TRBV27, the J call TRBJ2-3; 8 bases match TRBD1. The CDR3 is made up of 15 amino acids. CDR1 is MNHEY, CDR2 SMNVEV, per germline (reference sequence). The V gene end was trimmed by 4 bases and the J gene end by 6 bases; junction bases not matched to a gene: 9. In nucleotides, the CDR3 is TGTGCCAGCAGTTCGCCCACGACAGGGGTCGATACGCAGTATTTT. Protein product: CASSSPTTGVDTQYF.